This is a list of T cell receptor beta chains from one sample in a study of long-term antiretroviral therapy in people with HIV. Some clones are missing from TCRdb's copy, which holds only in-frame ones; the method was immunoSEQ multiplex PCR. This table has roughly 18,000 clones, roughly four fifths appearing once. The starting material was unsorted PBMCs, obtained 2.2 years after starting antiretroviral therapy. Every receptor here comes from a man between 45 and 60 years old with HIV. Each CDR3 is given with its conserved first and last residue. The D gene is left open where the match is weak. Where a row states a size, it is once, few, many or the class of an expanded clone; other rows omit it.

D gene | J gene | V gene | clone size | CDR3 DNA | CDR3 protein
TRBD1 | TRBJ1-1 | TRBV27 | NA | TGTGCCAGCAGTTCCCGGACAGGGGGGTACACTGAAGCTTTCTTT | CASSSRTGGYTEAFF
NA | TRBJ2-1 | TRBV10-3 | NA | TGTGCCATCCACTACTTGGGGGAGACCTACAATGAGCAGTTCTTC | CAIHYLGETYNEQFF
NA | TRBJ2-7 | TRBV11-2 | NA | TGTGCCAGCAGCCCGGACTATGCCCACGAGCAGTACTTC | CASSPDYAHEQYF
NA | TRBJ2-1 | TRBV7-6 | NA | TGTGCCAGCAGCTTAGCAGGTTATGAGCAGTTCTTC | CASSLAGYEQFF
NA | TRBJ2-7 | TRBV19 | few | TGTGCCAGTAGTTGGGGAGGAGTTGACTACGAGCAGTACTTC | CASSWGGVDYEQYF
NA | TRBJ1-1 | TRBV29-1 | NA | TGCAGCGGCTGCTCCGGAGGGAACTGGGAAGCTTTCTTT | CSGCSGGNWEAFF
NA | TRBJ2-1 | TRBV19 | NA | TGTGCCAGTACCTCGGATGGAGGCAATGAGCAGTTCTTC | CASTSDGGNEQFF
TRBD1 | TRBJ2-7 | TRBV5-8 | few | TGTGCCAGCAGGGGGACAGACCCTCCCTACGAGCAGTACTTC | CASRGTDPPYEQYF
NA | TRBJ1-1 | TRBV25-1 | few | TGTGCCAGCAGTGCTGGACGGGGAAACACTGAAGCTTTCTTT | CASSAGRGNTEAFF
NA | TRBJ1-5 | TRBV27 | few | TGTGCCAGCAGTTTACAAGGCAATCAGCCCCAGCATTTT | CASSLQGNQPQHF
NA | TRBJ1-1 | TRBV5-5 | NA | TGTGCCAGCAGCTTGGAAAACAGGGACTGGCGCACTGAAGCTTTCTTT | CASSLENRDWRTEAFF
TRBD1 | TRBJ1-6 | TRBV6-5 | NA | TGTGCCAGCAGTTACTCGGCCAGGGGGCTGAGGTCACCCCTCCACTTT | CASSYSARGLRSPLHF
NA | TRBJ1-1 | TRBV18 | NA | TGTGCCAGCTCACCACGTTATACAGGGAACACTGAAGCTTTCTTT | CASSPRYTGNTEAFF
TRBD2 | TRBJ2-3 | TRBV11-3 | NA | TGTGCCAGCAGTTATAGCGGGGGAGCTACAGATACGCAGTATTTT | CASSYSGGATDTQYF
TRBD2 | TRBJ2-1 | TRBV5-1 | NA | TGCGCCAGCAGCTTGACTGCGGGGGGGCCGGATGAGCAGTTCTTC | CASSLTAGGPDEQFF
NA | TRBJ2-7 | TRBV5-5 | few | TGTGCCAGCAGCTTGGCCTACGAGCAGTACTTC | CASSLAYEQYF
NA | TRBJ2-2 | TRBV7-2 | NA | TGTGCCAGCAGCTTAGGCGGGGGCGCTCTCACCGGGGAGCTGTTTTTT | CASSLGGGALTGELFF
NA | TRBJ1-5 | TRBV18 | NA | TGTGCCAGCTCACCGAGGACAGAGGCGGGTCGGGATCAGCCCCAGCATTTT | CASSPRTEAGRDQPQHF
NA | TRBJ2-1 | TRBV7-2 | few | TGTGCCAGCAGCTTAGGGACGGAGAATGAGCAGTTCTTC | CASSLGTENEQFF
TRBD1 | TRBJ1-3 | TRBV29-1 | NA | TGCAGCGTTCGGACAGGCTCGAACTCTGGAAACACCATATATTTT | CSVRTGSNSGNTIYF
TRBD1 | TRBJ2-7 | TRBV27 | NA | TGTGCCAGCAGGTCGACAGGGATCTACGAGCAGTACTTC | CASRSTGIYEQYF
NA | TRBJ2-3 | TRBV29-1 | NA | TGCAGCGTTGAAGATCGATCAGATACGCAGTATTTT | CSVEDRSDTQYF
NA | TRBJ1-5 | TRBV30 | NA | TGTGCCTGGAGTGTAAAGCAGGGTAGGAATCAGCCCCAGCATTTT | CAWSVKQGRNQPQHF
NA | TRBJ2-7 | TRBV7-9 | once | TGTGCCAGCAGCTTAGCGGGGACGGGTTCCTACGAGCAGTACTTC | CASSLAGTGSYEQYF
NA | TRBJ2-7 | TRBV28 | NA | TGTGCCAGCGTACCGACAAGCTCCTACGAGCAGTACTTC | CASVPTSSYEQYF
TRBD2 | TRBJ2-1 | TRBV19 | NA | TGTGCCAGTAGTCCCATACTAGCGGGGGATGACAATGAGCAGTTCTTC | CASSPILAGDDNEQFF
NA | TRBJ1-1 | TRBV7-2 | NA | TGTGCCAGCAGCTTAGAATCGGTCAGGGGCACTGAAGCTTTCTTT | CASSLESVRGTEAFF
NA | TRBJ1-5 | TRBV5-5 | NA | TGTGCCAGCAGCTTGGGGACACCCTTAGGGTCCCAGCATTTT | CASSLGTPLGSQHF
NA | TRBJ2-1 | TRBV7-2 | NA | TGTGCCAGCCGGCGGGTAAACACAGGTTACAATGAGCAGTTCTTC | CASRRVNTGYNEQFF
NA | TRBJ1-6 | TRBV5-1 | NA | TGCGCCAGCAGCTTGGCAGCCGTTGGGCTAGGATCACCCCTCCACTTT | CASSLAAVGLGSPLHF
TRBD2 | TRBJ2-5 | TRBV6-1 | NA | TGTGCCAGCAGTTGGGGGGGGAAAGAGACCCAGTACTTC | CASSWGGKETQYF
TRBD2 | TRBJ2-7 | TRBV27 | NA | TGTGCCAGCAGTTTCGGCCAGCGGGGGGTATACGAGCAGTACTTC | CASSFGQRGVYEQYF
NA | TRBJ1-1 | TRBV6-5 | NA | TGTGCCAGCATCCACCCCGTCGGGACTGAAGCTTTCTTT | CASIHPVGTEAFF
NA | TRBJ1-2 | TRBV6-6 | NA | TGTGCCAGCACTATTTCTGGCAGGATCTATGGCTACACCTTC | CASTISGRIYGYTF
NA | TRBJ1-4 | TRBV7-2 | NA | TGTGCCAGCAGCCCGGGCTGGCGGTCAACTAATGAAAAACTGTTTTTT | CASSPGWRSTNEKLFF
NA | TRBJ2-3 | TRBV5-6 | NA | TGTGCCAGCAGCCGGACTGACCACACAGATACGCAGTATTTT | CASSRTDHTDTQYF
TRBD2 | TRBJ2-7 | TRBV6-5 | NA | TGTGCCAGCAGTTCGGGAGGGGGGCTGGGGGACGAGCAGTACTTC | CASSSGGGLGDEQYF
NA | TRBJ2-4 | TRBV19 | NA | TGTGCCAGTAGTACCCCCGGGAGCCAAAAAGCCGAAAACATTCAGTACTTC | CASSTPGSQKAENIQYF
NA | TRBJ1-3 | TRBV9 | NA | TGTGCCAGCAGCGTAAATGTGCAGGACCCTCTAGGAGGAAACACCATATATTTT | CASSVNVQDPLGGNTIYF
NA | TRBJ1-5 | TRBV6-5 | NA | TGTGCCAGCAGTCAACTCCCCAGTCAGCCCCAGCATTTT | CASSQLPSQPQHF
NA | TRBJ2-7 | TRBV7-9 | NA | TGTGCCAGCAGCCCTCGACCCTCTTTAAGCGGAGGGCCCTACGAGCAGTACTTC | CASSPRPSLSGGPYEQYF
NA | TRBJ2-1 | TRBV7-9 | NA | TGTGCCAGCAGCTTAAGGGGGACTACCCTCTACAATGAGCAGTTCTTC | CASSLRGTTLYNEQFF
TRBD1 | TRBJ1-1 | TRBV7-9 | NA | TGTGCCAGCAGCGCCGGACAGGCCCATAGCACTGAAGCTTTCTTT | CASSAGQAHSTEAFF
NA | TRBJ2-7 | TRBV27 | few | TGTGCCAGCAGTTTATCGGGGAGCTCCTACGAGCAGTACTTC | CASSLSGSSYEQYF
NA | TRBJ2-7 | TRBV7-2 | once | TGTGCCAGCAGCCTCAAAATGGGCGAGCAGTACTTC | CASSLKMGEQYF
TRBD2 | TRBJ2-7 | TRBV7-9 | NA | TGTGCCAGCAGCGAGGGACTAGCGGGAGATCAATCCTACGAGCAGTACTTC | CASSEGLAGDQSYEQYF
TRBD1 | TRBJ2-7 | TRBV7-9 | NA | TGTGCCAGCAGCTTGGCTTGGACAGGGGACGAGCAGTACTTC | CASSLAWTGDEQYF
NA | TRBJ2-4 | TRBV7-8 | NA | TGTGCCAGCAGCCCCCTGACAGGTCGAGAGGACATTCAGTACTTC | CASSPLTGREDIQYF
NA | TRBJ2-7 | TRBV29-1 | NA | TGCAGCGTTCTCAGAGGATACGAGCAGTACTTC | CSVLRGYEQYF
NA | TRBJ2-7 | TRBV7-2 | NA | TGTGCCAGCAGCAATACCCCCCTCTACGAGCAGTACTTC | CASSNTPLYEQYF